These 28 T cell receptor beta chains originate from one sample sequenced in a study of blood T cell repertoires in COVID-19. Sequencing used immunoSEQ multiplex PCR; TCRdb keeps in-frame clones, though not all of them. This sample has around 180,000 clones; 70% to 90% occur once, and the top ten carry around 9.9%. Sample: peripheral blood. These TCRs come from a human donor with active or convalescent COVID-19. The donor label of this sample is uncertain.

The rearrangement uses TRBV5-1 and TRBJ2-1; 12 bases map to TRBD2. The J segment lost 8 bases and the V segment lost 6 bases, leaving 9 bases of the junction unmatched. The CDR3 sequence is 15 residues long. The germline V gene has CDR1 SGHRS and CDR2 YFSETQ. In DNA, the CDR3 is TGCGCCAGCAACTCGCTAGCGGGAGGGAAGTATGAGCAGTTCTTC. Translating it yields CASNSLAGGKYEQFF.

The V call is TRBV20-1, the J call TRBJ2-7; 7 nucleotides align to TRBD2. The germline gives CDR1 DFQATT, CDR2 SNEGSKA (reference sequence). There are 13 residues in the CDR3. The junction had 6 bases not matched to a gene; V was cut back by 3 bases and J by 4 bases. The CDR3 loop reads CSASGGDPYEQYF. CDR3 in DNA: TGCAGTGCTAGTGGGGGGGATCCTTACGAGCAGTACTTC.

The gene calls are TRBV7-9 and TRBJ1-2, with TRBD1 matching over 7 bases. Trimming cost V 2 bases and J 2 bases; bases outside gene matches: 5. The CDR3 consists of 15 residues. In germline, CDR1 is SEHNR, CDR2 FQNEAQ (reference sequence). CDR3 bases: TGTGCCAGCAGCTTACCACCGGGACAGAACTATGGCTACACCTTC. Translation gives CASSLPPGQNYGYTF. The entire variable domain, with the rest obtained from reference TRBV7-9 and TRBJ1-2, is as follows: DTGVSQNPRHKITKRGQNVTFRCDPISEHNRLYWYRQTLGQGPEFLTYFQNEAQLEKSRLLSDRFSAERPKGSFSTLEIQRTEQGDSAMYLCASSLPPGQNYGYTFGSGTRLTVV.

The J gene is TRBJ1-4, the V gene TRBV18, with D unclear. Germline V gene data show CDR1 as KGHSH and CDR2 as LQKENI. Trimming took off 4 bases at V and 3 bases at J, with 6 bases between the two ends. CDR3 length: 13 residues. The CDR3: CASSLLSNEKLFF. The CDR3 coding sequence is TGTGCCAGCTCACTATTGTCTAATGAAAAACTGTTTTTT.

The CDR3 nucleotides read TGTGCCAAGGTGATTGGGCTAGCCCCCTGGGACAGATATGGCTACACCTTC. It encodes CAKVIGLAPWDRYGYTF. The chain joins TRBV27 to TRBJ1-2, with 7 bases lining up with TRBD1. The trim removed 10 bases at V and 5 bases at J, leaving 22 bases unmatched. This CDR3 contains 17 residues. Per germline, CDR1 MNHEY and CDR2 SMNVEV (reference sequence).

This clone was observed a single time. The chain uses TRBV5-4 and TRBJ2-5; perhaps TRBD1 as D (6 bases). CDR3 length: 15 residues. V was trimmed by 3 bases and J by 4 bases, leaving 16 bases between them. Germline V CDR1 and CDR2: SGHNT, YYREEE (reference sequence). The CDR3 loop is CASSWGQGFGETQYF. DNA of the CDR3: TGTGCCAGCAGCTGGGGGCAGGGGTTTGGAGAGACCCAGTACTTC.

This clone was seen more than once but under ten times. CDR3 coding DNA: TGTGCCAGCAGCTTGGATCTAGAGTCCTACGAGCAGTACTTC. Its protein is CASSLDLESYEQYF. The chain couples TRBV7-9 to TRBJ2-7; no reliable D call. CDR3 length equals 14 residues. CDR1 is SEHNR, CDR2 FQNEAQ, per germline (reference sequence). The ends were cut back, 3 bases at V and 1 base at J, with 10 bases in the middle. Supplemented by reference TRBV7-9 and TRBJ2-7, the full variable domain reads DTGVSQNPRHKITKRGQNVTFRCDPISEHNRLYWYRQTLGQGPEFLTYFQNEAQLEKSRLLSDRFSAERPKGSFSTLEIQRTEQGDSAMYLCASSLDLESYEQYFGPGTRLTVT.

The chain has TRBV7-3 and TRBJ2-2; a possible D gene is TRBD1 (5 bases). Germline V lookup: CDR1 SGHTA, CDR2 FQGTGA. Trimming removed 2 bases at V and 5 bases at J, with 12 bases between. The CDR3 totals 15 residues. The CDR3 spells CASSLVQGGTGELFF. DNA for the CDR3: TGTGCCAGCAGCTTAGTCCAGGGCGGAACCGGGGAGCTGTTTTTT.

The CDR3 loop is CSVAGRPNEQYF. For the CDR3, the DNA is TGCAGCGTTGCCGGGAGGCCAAACGAGCAGTACTTC. J is TRBJ2-7 and V is TRBV29-1, with 7 bases lining up with TRBD2. The germline V gene has CDR1 SQVTM and CDR2 ANQGSEA. This CDR3 contains 12 residues. V lost 4 bases to trimming and J lost 5 bases; unmatched junction nucleotides: 5.

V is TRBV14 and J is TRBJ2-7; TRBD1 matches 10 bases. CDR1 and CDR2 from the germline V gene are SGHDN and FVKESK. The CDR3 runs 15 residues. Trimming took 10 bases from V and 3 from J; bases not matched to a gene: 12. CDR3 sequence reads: CATSPPGTGVYEQYF. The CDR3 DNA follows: TGTGCCACTTCTCCGCCGGGGACAGGGGTCTACGAGCAGTACTTC.

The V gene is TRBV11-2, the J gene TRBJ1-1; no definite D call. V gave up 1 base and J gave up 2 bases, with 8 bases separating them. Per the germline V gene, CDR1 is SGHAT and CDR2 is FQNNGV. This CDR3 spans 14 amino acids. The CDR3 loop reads CASSLVGGNTEAFF. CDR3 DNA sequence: TGTGCCAGCAGCTTAGTAGGAGGCAACACTGAAGCTTTCTTT.

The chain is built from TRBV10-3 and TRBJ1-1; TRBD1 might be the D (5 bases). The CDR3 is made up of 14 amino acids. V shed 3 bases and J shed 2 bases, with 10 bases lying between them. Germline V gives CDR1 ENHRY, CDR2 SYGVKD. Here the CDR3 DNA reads TGTGCCATCAGTGACGTCCAGGGAAACACTGAAGCTTTCTTT. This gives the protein CAISDVQGNTEAFF.

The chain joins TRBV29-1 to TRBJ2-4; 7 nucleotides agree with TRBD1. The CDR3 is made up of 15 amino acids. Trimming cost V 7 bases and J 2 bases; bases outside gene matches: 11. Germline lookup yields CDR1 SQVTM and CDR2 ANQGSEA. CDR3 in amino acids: CSGLRTGGTKNIQYF. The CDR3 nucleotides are TGCAGCGGACTCAGGACAGGCGGTACCAAAAACATTCAGTACTTC.

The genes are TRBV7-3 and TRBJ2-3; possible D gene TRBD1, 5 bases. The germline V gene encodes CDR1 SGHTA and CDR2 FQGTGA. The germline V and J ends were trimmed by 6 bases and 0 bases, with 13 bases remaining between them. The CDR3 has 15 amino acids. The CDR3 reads CASSLRGLSTDTQYF. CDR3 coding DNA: TGTGCCAGCAGTCTTAGGGGCCTCAGCACAGATACGCAGTATTTT.

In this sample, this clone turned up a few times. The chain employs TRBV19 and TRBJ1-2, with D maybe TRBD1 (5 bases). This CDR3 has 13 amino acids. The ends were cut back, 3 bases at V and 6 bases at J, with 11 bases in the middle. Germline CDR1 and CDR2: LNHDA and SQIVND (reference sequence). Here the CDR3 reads CASSMSGGDGYTF. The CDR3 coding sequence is TGTGCCAGTAGTATGTCGGGGGGAGATGGCTACACCTTC. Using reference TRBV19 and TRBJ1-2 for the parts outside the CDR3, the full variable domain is DGGITQSPKYLFRKEGQNVTLSCEQNLNHDAMYWYRQDPGQGLRLIYYSQIVNDFQKGDIAEGYSVSREKKESFPLTVTSAQKNPTAFYLCASSMSGGDGYTFGSGTRLTVV.

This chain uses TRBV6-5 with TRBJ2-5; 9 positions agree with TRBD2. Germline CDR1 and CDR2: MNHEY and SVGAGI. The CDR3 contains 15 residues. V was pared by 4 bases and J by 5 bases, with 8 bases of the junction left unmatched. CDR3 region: CASSSTASGAETQYF. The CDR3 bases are TGTGCCAGCAGTTCCACGGCTAGCGGGGCCGAGACCCAGTACTTC.

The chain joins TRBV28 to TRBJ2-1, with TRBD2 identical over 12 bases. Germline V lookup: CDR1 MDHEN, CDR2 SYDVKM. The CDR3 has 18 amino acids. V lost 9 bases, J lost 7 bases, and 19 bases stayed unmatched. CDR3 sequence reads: CASAGQSPTSGRRNEQFF. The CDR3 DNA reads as TGTGCCAGTGCTGGGCAGTCCCCGACTAGCGGGAGACGGAATGAGCAGTTCTTC.

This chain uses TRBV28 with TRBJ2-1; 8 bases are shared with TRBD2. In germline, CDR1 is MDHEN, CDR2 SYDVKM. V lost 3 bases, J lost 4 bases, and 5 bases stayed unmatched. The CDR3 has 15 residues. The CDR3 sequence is CASSLGAGEYNEQFF. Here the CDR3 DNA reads TGTGCCAGCAGTTTGGGAGCGGGGGAATACAATGAGCAGTTCTTC.

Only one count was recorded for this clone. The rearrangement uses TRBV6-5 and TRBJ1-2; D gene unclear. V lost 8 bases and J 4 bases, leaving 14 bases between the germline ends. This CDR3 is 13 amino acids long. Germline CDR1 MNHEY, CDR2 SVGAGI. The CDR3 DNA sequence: TGTGCCAGCTCCTACGGTTCCTCCTATGGCTACACCTTC. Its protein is CASSYGSSYGYTF.

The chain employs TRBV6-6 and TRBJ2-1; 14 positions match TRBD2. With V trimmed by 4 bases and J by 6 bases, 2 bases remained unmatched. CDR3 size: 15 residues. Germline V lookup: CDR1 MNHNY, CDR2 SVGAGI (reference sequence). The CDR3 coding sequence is TGTGCCAGCAGTTGGGGGACTAGCGGGAGCAATGAGCAGTTCTTC. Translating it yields CASSWGTSGSNEQFF.

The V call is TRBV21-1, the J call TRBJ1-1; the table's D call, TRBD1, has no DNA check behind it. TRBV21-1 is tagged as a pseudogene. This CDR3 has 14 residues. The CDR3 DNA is TGTGCCAGCAGCCCTAATAAGGGGGCCACTGAAGCTTTCTTT. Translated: CASSPNKGATEAFF.

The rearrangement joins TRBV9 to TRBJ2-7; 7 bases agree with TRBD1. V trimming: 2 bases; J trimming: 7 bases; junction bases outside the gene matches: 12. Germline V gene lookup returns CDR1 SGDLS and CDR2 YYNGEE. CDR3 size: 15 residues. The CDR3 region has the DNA TGTGCCAGCAGCGTCGGGACAGCACCAGGGATGGAGCAGTACTTC. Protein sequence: CASSVGTAPGMEQYF.

CDR3 sequence (DNA): TGCGCCAGCAGCCGCTTAGCGTCTTACAATGAGCAGTTCTTC. This translates into CASSRLASYNEQFF. J is TRBJ2-1 and V is TRBV5-1, with D perhaps matching TRBD2 (5 bases). Germline-derived CDR1 and CDR2 are SGHRS and YFSETQ. The CDR3 is 14 residues long. V dropped 4 bases and J dropped 4 bases, with 12 bases sitting between them.

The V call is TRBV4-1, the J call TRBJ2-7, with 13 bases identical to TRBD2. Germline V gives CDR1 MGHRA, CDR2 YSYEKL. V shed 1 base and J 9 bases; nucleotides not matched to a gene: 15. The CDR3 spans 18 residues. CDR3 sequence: CASSQVDLGLAGTSGQYF. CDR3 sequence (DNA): TGCGCCAGCAGCCAAGTAGACTTGGGACTAGCGGGAACGAGTGGGCAGTACTTC.

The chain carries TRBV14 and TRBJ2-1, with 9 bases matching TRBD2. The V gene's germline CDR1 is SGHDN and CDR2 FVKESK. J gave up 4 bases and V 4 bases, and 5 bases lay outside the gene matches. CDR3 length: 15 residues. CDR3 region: CASSRQRGAYNEQFF. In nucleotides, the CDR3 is TGTGCCAGCAGCCGCCAGCGGGGGGCGTACAATGAGCAGTTCTTC.

Here the CDR3 reads CASSLFGFLETQYF. The CDR3 DNA sequence: TGTGCCAGCAGCTTATTCGGGTTCTTAGAGACCCAGTACTTC. The J gene is TRBJ2-5, the V gene TRBV13; D remains ambiguous. Trimming removed 2 bases at V and 4 bases at J, with 11 bases between. The germline V gene encodes CDR1 PRHDT and CDR2 FYEKMQ (reference sequence). There are 14 residues in the CDR3. Supplemented by reference TRBV13 and TRBJ2-5, the full variable domain reads AAGVIQSPRHLIKEKRETATLKCYPIPRHDTVYWYQQGPGQDPQFLISFYEKMQSDKGSIPDRFSAQQFSDYHSELNMSSLELGDSALYFCASSLFGFLETQYFGPGTRLLVL.

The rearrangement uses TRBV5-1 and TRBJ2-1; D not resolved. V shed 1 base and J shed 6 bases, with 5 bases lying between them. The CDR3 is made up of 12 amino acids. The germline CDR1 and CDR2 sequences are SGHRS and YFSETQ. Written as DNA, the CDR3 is TGCGCCAGCAGCTTGTTCAGCAATGAGCAGTTCTTC. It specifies CASSLFSNEQFF.

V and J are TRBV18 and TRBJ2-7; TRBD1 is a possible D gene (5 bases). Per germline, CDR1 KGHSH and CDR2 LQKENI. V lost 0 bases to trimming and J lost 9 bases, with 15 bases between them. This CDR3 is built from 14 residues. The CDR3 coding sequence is TGTGCCAGCTCACCACCGTGGCAGGGTACGGGGCAGTACTTC. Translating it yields CASSPPWQGTGQYF. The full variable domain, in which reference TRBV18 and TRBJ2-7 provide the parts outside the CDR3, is NAGVMQNPRHLVRRRGQEARLRCSPMKGHSHVYWYRQLPEEGLKFMVYLQKENIIDESGMPKERFSAEFPKEGPSILRIQQVVRGDSAAYFCASSPPWQGTGQYFGPGTRLTVT.